This TCR beta chain originates from a study of T cells in Graves' hyperthyroidism and ophthalmopathy. Study conclusions and caveats: In blood, most of the thyroid clonotypes expanded above 0.001 were also present.

Thyroid ultrasound, orbital computed tomography, clinical symptoms, and serum thyroxine and TRAb underpinned diagnoses. This clonotype has a count of ten or more. The target antigen is unknown. At one end, the junction sequence differs from germline, possibly due to a read error. It was RNA transcripts that yielded the amplified TCR beta CDR3 regions. The primer set for the first-round RT-PCR of the TCR CDR3 was HTBI. TCRdb analysed the multiplex PCR reads with MiXCR anew, one entry per CDR3 protein. Of almost 250,000 distinct CDR3 sequences in the sample, more than 20% were seen once. Germline CDR1 reads DFQATT; CDR2 reads SNEGSKA (reference sequence). This CDR3 contains 15 residues.

The sequenced sample was blood. The rearrangement uses TRBV20-1 and TRBJ2-7; the match to TRBD1 covers 8 bases. The source of this sequence is a woman in her forties with Graves' ophthalmopathy. The CDR3 region is CSARGRTGSTYEQYF. In DNA form, the CDR3 reads TGCAGTGCAAGAGGTCGGACAGGGTCAACCTACGAGCAGTACTTC.